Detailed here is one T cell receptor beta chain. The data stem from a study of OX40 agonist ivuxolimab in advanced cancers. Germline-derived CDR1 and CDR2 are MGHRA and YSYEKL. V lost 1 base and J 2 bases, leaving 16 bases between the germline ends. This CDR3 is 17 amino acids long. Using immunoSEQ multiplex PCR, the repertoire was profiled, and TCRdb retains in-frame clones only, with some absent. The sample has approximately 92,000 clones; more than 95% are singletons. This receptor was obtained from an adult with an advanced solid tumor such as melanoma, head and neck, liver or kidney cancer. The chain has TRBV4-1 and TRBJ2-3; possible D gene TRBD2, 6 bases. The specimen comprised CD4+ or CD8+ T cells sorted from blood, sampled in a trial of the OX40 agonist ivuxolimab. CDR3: CASSQVRSGVLTDTQYF. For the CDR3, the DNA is TGCGCCAGCAGCCAAGTACGCTCGGGGGTTCTCACAGATACGCAGTATTTT.